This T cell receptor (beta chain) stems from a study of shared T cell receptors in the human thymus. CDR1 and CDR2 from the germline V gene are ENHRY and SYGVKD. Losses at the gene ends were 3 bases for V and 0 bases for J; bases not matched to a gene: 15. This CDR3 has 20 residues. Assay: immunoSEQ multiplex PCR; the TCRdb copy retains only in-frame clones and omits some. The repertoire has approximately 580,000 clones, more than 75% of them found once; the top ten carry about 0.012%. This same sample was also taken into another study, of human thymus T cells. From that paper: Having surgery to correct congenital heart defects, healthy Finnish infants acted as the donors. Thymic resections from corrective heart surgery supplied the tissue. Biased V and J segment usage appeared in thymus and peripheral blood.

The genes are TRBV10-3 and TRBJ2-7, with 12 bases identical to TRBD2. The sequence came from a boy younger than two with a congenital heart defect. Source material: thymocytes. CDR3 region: CAISDPSSLAGGVSSYEQYF. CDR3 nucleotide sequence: TGTGCCATCAGTGACCCCTCCTCACTAGCGGGAGGTGTGAGCTCCTACGAGCAGTACTTC.